This T cell receptor beta chain was identified in a study of cytomegalovirus exposure and HLA in healthy donors. General study results and limits: The study put 160 or so TCR beta chains on its list as cytomegalovirus-associated.

The PCR ran on 60 Vbeta and 13 Jbeta primers. Original handling: The count from a later analysis was about 80 million unique TCR beta chains, about 10 million of them shared. Repertoires were generated with immunoSEQ multiplex PCR, while TCRdb's copy carries only in-frame clones and drops some. V and J calls plus clone size are reproduced from that table; the DNA served to infer D and trimming. The sample has approximately 150,000 clones; around 80% are singletons. Notes on this clone: What it binds is not known.

Sequences were obtained from PBMCs. The receptor comes from a woman aged 40 to 50 in good health and CMV-seronegative.

CDR3 DNA: TGTGCCAGCAGCTTGGGACAGTTAAACTACAATGAGCAGTTCTTC. Residues: CASSLGQLNYNEQFF. The V call is TRBV7-9, the J call TRBJ2-1, with TRBD1 matching 7 bases. The V gene end was trimmed by 3 bases and the J gene end by 3 bases; junction bases not matched to a gene: 5. The CDR3 has 15 residues. CDR1 and CDR2 from the germline V gene are SEHNR and FQNEAQ (reference sequence).